This record covers a single T cell receptor beta chain. Its antigen remains unidentified. TCR alpha and TCR beta cDNA libraries with sample barcodes and UMIs came from 5'RACE using constant-segment primers. In TCRdb, the 5' RACE reads were re-called with MiXCR into one record per CDR3 protein. The table has about 100,000 distinct CDR3 sequences, more than 9.5% seen once; the top ten hold about two fifths. The entry originates in a study of T-cell memory formation after mild COVID-19. Study details: TCR clustering was largely donor specific.

Broader study findings: Prior to infection, memory already included some responding clones, suggesting cross-reactive memory joined.

In germline, CDR1 is SGHAT, CDR2 FQDESV (reference sequence). This CDR3 contains 16 residues. Trimming took off 3 bases at V and 2 bases at J, with 15 bases between the two ends. Specimen: PBMCs or a T cell subset sorted from them (not recorded which). The source is a man aged 18 to 30 who had mild COVID-19 (a few samples of this study predate the infection). Cell type and time point are not known. The rearrangement links TRBV11-1 to TRBJ2-3, with a weak D call TRBD2 (6 bases). The CDR3 region is CASSFASTGVTDTQYF. The CDR3 bases are TGTGCCAGCAGCTTCGCCTCGACGGGGGTCACAGATACGCAGTATTTT.